The present TCR beta chain was sequenced within a study of blood T cell repertoires in COVID-19. The overall study: Acute-phase and convalescent COVID-19 samples originated in the United States, Italy and Spain. Sources were T cells, B-cell-depleted T cells, or PBMCs; the material itself was cDNA or gDNA.

CDR3 size: 15 residues. Trimming cost V 5 bases and J 6 bases; bases outside gene matches: 8. Germline assignment: CDR1 LNHDA and CDR2 SQIVND (reference sequence). In the authors' methods: From reference gene primer amplification, estimates of nucleated cell counts were derived. Assay: immunoSEQ multiplex PCR; the TCRdb copy retains only in-frame clones and omits some. V and J calls and clone size come straight from that table; D and trimming were deduced from the DNA. The table has approximately 210,000 clones, more than 75% seen once; the top ten hold 4% to 5%. The clonotype originates from a human donor in a cohort sampled during active COVID-19. Sequencing was performed on peripheral blood. The chain joins TRBV19 to TRBJ1-2, with 11 bases lining up with TRBD1. CDR3 in amino acids: CASSHPGQGVHGYTF. The DNA for the CDR3 is TGTGCCAGTAGTCACCCGGGACAGGGGGTCCATGGCTACACCTTC.